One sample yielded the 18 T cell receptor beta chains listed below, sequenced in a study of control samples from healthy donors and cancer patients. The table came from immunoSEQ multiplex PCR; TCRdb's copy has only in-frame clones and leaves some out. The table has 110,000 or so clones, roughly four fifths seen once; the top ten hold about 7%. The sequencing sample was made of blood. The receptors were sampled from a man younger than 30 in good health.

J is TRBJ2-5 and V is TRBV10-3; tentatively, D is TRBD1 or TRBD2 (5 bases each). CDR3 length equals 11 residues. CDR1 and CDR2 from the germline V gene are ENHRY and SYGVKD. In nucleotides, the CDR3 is TGTGCTGCCGGGACGACGGAGACCCAGTACTTC. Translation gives CAAGTTETQYF.

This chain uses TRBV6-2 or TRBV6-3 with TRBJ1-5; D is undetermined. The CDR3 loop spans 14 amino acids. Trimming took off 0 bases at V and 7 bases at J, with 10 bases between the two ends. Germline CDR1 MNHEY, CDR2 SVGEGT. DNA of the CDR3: TGTGCCAGCAGTTACTCGGGGTCGGGGCAGCCCCAGCATTTT. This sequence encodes CASSYSGSGQPQHF.

The CDR3 DNA reads as TGTGCCAGCAGTTTACTGACAGGGTCCTTATACTTC. Translating it yields CASSLLTGSLYF. This rearrangement joins TRBV28 to TRBJ2-7, with 7 bases identical to TRBD1. Germline V gene lookup returns CDR1 MDHEN and CDR2 SYDVKM. The CDR3 contains 12 residues. The V and J ends lost 2 bases and 13 bases, in that order; junction bases with no gene match: 8. Looking up the rest from reference TRBV28 and TRBJ2-7 gives the full variable domain: DVKVTQSSRYLVKRTGEKVFLECVQDMDHENMFWYRQDPGLGLRLIYFSYDVKMKEKGDIPEGYSVSREKKERFSLILESASTNQTSMYLCASSLLTGSLYFGPGTRLTVT.

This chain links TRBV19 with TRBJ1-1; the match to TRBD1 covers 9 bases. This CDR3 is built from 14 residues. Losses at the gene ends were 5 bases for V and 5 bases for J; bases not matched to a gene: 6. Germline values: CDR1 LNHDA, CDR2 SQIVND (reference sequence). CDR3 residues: CASSQTDRGTEAFF. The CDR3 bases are TGTGCCAGTAGTCAAACCGACAGGGGGACTGAAGCTTTCTTT. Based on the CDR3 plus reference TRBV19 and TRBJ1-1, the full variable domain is DGGITQSPKYLFRKEGQNVTLSCEQNLNHDAMYWYRQDPGQGLRLIYYSQIVNDFQKGDIAEGYSVSREKKESFPLTVTSAQKNPTAFYLCASSQTDRGTEAFFGQGTRLTVV.

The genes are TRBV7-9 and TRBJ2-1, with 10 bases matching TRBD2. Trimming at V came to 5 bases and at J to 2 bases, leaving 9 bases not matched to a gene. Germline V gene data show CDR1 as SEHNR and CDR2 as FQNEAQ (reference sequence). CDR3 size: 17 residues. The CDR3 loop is CASSRSGAGGPYNEQFF. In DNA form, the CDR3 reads TGTGCCAGCAGCCGGAGCGGAGCGGGGGGGCCCTACAATGAGCAGTTCTTC.

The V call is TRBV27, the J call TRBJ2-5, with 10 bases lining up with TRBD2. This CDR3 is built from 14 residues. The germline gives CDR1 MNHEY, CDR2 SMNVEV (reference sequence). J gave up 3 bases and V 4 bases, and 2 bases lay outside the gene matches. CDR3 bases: TGTGCCAGCAGTTCTACTAGCGGGGAAGAGACCCAGTACTTC. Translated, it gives CASSSTSGEETQYF.

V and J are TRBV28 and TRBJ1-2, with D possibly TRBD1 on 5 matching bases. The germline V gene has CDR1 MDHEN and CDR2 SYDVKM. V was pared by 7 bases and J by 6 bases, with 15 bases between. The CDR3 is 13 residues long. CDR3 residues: CASTTGGSHGYTF. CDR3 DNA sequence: TGTGCCAGCACGACGGGGGGTTCCCATGGCTACACCTTC.

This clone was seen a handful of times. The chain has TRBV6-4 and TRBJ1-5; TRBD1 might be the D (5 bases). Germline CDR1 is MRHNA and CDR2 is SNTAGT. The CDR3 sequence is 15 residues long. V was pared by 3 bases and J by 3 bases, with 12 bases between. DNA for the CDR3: TGTGCCAGCAGTGAAAGGGGAGATAACAATCAGCCCCAGCATTTT. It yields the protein CASSERGDNNQPQHF.

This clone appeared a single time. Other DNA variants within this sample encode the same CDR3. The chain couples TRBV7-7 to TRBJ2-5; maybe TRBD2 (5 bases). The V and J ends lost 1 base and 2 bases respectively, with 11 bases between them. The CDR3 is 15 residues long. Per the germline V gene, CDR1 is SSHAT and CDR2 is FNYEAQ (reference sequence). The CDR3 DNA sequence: TGTGCCAGCAGCTTAGGTGCAGCGGATCAAGAGACCCAGTACTTC. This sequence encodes CASSLGAADQETQYF.

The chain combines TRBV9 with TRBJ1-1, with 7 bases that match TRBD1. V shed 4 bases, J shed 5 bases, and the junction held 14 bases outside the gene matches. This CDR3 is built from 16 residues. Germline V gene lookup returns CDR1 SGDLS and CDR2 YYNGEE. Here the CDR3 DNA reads TGTGCCAGCAGCCCTACAGGGGCGCCCTTCGGTACTGAAGCTTTCTTT. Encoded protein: CASSPTGAPFGTEAFF.

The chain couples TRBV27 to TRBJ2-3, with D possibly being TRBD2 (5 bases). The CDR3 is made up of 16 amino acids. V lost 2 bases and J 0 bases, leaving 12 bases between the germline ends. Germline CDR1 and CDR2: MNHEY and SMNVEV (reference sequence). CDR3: CASSLLAATSTDTQYF. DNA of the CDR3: TGTGCCAGCAGTTTACTAGCAGCCACTAGCACAGATACGCAGTATTTT.

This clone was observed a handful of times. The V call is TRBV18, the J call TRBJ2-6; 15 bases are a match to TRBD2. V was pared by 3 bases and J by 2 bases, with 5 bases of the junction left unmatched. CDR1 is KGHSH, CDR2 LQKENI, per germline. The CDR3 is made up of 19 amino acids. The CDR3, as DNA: TGTGCCAGCTCACCCGATCGGACTAGCGGGGGGGCTGGGGCCAACGTCCTGACTTTC. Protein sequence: CASSPDRTSGGAGANVLTF.

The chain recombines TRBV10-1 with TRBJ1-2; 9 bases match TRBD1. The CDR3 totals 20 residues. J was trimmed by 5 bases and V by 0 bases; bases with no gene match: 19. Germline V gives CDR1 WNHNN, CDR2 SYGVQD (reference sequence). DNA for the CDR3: TGCGCCAGCAGTGAGTCGAGAAATCCGGGACAGGGAGAATTCCCTTATGGCTACACCTTC. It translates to CASSESRNPGQGEFPYGYTF.

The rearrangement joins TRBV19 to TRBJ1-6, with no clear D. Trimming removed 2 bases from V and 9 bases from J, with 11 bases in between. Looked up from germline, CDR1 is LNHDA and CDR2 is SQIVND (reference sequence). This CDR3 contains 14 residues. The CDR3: CASSITIGGSPLHF. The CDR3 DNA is TGTGCCAGTAGTATAACCATTGGCGGTTCACCCCTCCACTTT.

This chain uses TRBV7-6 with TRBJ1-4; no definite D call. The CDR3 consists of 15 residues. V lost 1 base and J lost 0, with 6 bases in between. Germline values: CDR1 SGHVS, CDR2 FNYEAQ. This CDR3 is CASSLEPATNEKLFF. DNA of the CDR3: TGTGCCAGCAGCTTAGAGCCCGCAACTAATGAAAAACTGTTTTTT.

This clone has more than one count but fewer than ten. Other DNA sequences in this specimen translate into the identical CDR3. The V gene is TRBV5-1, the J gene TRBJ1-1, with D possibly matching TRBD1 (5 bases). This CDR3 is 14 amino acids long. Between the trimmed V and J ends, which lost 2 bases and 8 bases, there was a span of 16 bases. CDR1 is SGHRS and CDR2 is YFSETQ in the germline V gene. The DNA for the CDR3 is TGCGCCAGCAGCTTTAGGATGGGGGGTCCGGAAGCTTTCTTT. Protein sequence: CASSFRMGGPEAFF.

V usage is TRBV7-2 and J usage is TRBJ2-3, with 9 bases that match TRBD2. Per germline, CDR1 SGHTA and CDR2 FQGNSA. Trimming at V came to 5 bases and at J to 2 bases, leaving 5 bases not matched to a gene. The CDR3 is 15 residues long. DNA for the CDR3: TGTGCCAGCAGCGCTAGCGGGGTAGTCACAGATACGCAGTATTTT. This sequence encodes CASSASGVVTDTQYF. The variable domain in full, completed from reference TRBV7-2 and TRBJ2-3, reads GAGVSQSPSNKVTEKGKDVELRCDPISGHTALYWYRQSLGQGLEFLIYFQGNSAPDKSGLPSDRFSAERTGGSVSTLTIQRTQQEDSAVYLCASSASGVVTDTQYFGPGTRLTVL.

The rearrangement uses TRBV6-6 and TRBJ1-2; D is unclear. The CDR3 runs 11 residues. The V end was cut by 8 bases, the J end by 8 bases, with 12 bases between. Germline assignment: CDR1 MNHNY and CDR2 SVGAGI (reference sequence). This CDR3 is CASYLPPGYTF. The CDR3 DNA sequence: TGTGCCAGCTATCTCCCCCCAGGCTACACCTTC.